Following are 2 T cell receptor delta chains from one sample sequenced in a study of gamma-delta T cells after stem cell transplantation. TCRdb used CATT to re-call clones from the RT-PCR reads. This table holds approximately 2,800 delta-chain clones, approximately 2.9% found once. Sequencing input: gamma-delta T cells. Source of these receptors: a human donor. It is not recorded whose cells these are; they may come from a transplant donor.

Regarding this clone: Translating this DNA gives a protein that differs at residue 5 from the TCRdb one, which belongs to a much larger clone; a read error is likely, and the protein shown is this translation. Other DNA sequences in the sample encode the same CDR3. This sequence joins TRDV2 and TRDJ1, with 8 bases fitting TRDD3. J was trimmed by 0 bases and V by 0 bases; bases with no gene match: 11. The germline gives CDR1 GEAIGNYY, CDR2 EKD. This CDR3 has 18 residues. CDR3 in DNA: TGTGCCTGTGACACCTTACTGGGGGGAAATAAGTACACCGATAAACTCATCTTT. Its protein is CACDTLLGGNKYTDKLIF.

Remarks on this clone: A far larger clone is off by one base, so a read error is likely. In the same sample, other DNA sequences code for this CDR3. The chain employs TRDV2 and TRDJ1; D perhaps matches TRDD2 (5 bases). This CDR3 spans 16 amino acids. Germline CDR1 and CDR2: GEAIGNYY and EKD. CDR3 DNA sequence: TGCGCCTGTGACCTACTTACGGGGCCCTACACCGATAAACTCATCTTT. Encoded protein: CACDLLTGPYTDKLIF.